Below are 29 T cell receptor beta chains sequenced from a single sample in a study of blood T cell repertoires in COVID-19. Only in-frame clones appear in the TCRdb table, and some are missing; sequencing was by immunoSEQ multiplex PCR. The table includes fewer than 130,000 clones, under 75% detected once. The material sequenced was peripheral blood. The receptors originated from a man aged 80 or over with acute or convalescent COVID-19.

The CDR3 DNA reads TGTGCCAGCAGTTATGCCGGGACAGGGGGCCGGGAGACCCAGTACTTC. Its translation is CASSYAGTGGRETQYF. The chain recombines TRBV6-5 with TRBJ2-5; the match to TRBD1 covers 12 bases. V lost 3 bases, J lost 5 bases, and 7 bases stayed unmatched. This CDR3 is 16 amino acids long. CDR1 and CDR2 (germline): MNHEY, SVGAGI.

The gene calls are TRBV5-4 and TRBJ2-7, with D perhaps TRBD2 (7 bases). Germline assignment: CDR1 SGHNT and CDR2 YYREEE (reference sequence). V was pared by 0 bases and J by 2 bases, with 12 bases between. The CDR3 has 15 amino acids. The CDR3 sequence: CASSLGGGGAYEQYF. DNA of the CDR3: TGTGCCAGCAGCTTGGGGGGAGGGGGTGCCTACGAGCAGTACTTC.

In this sample, this clone turned up many times. The rearrangement uses TRBV6-5 and TRBJ1-2; D might be TRBD1 (6 bases). There are 15 residues in the CDR3. In germline, CDR1 is MNHEY, CDR2 SVGAGI. Trimming shortened V by 8 bases and J by 8 bases, and 24 bases separated the two germline ends. DNA for the CDR3: TGTGCCAGCGGGCTTTCAGACAGGTCCTCTCGCGGCTACACCTTC. It specifies CASGLSDRSSRGYTF.

The gene calls are TRBV7-8 and TRBJ1-5, with D unclear. This CDR3 region has 13 residues. V lost 5 bases to trimming and J lost 2 bases, with 7 bases between them. CDR1 is SGHVS, CDR2 FQNEAQ, per germline. The chain's CDR3 is CASSPEGNQPQHF. The CDR3 DNA reads TGTGCCAGCAGCCCCGAGGGCAATCAGCCCCAGCATTTT.

This clone was detected a few times. The chain combines TRBV24-1 with TRBJ1-5; the match to TRBD1 covers 8 bases. V was clipped by 3 bases and J by 4 bases; unmatched bases: 4. Germline assignment: CDR1 KGHDR and CDR2 SFDVKD. The CDR3 contains 15 residues. The CDR3 region is CATSDRTGPNQPQHF. The CDR3 DNA is TGTGCCACCAGTGATAGGACAGGGCCAAATCAGCCCCAGCATTTT.

The chain joins TRBV28 to TRBJ1-2, with D perhaps matching TRBD1 (6 bases). CDR1 is MDHEN, CDR2 SYDVKM, per germline. The ends were cut back, 3 bases at V and 8 bases at J, with 13 bases in the middle. This CDR3 comprises 13 residues. The DNA of the CDR3 is TGTGCCAGCAGTTTTTCACAGGGCGGAGGCTACACCTTC. Translating it yields CASSFSQGGGYTF.

V is TRBV7-8 and J is TRBJ2-2, with a weak D call TRBD2 (5 bases). Trimming removed 5 bases at V and 7 bases at J, with 11 bases between. The CDR3 is 13 amino acids. Germline CDR1 and CDR2: SGHVS and FQNEAQ. The CDR3 DNA is TGTGCCAGCAGCACCTGGACTCTCGGGGAGCTGTTTTTT. This translates into CASSTWTLGELFF.

This clone was detected once. V and J are TRBV27 and TRBJ1-4; D is perhaps TRBD1 (6 bases). Germline CDR1 reads MNHEY; CDR2 reads SMNVEV (reference sequence). V shed 0 bases and J shed 7 bases, with 18 bases lying between them. CDR3 length: 17 amino acids. The chain's CDR3 is CASSLSGDTRRVEKLFF. Written as DNA, the CDR3 is TGTGCCAGCAGTTTATCGGGGGACACCCGAAGGGTTGAAAAACTGTTTTTT.

The chain is built from TRBV4-3 and TRBJ2-1; perhaps TRBD2 as D (6 bases). The CDR3 consists of 13 residues. Germline V lookup: CDR1 LGHNA, CDR2 YSLEER. Deletions cut 1 base from V and 8 bases from J, with 9 bases between. The DNA of the CDR3 is TGCGCCAGCAGCCAAGTTCGGGAGTATGAGCAGTTCTTC. Translation: CASSQVREYEQFF.

The chain carries TRBV9 and TRBJ2-3; no definite D call. The CDR3 has 15 amino acids. CDR1 SGDLS and CDR2 YYNGEE come from the germline V gene. Trimming shortened V by 0 bases and J by 0 bases, and 8 bases separated the two germline ends. CDR3 sequence: CASSVARLSTDTQYF. The CDR3 DNA is TGTGCCAGCAGCGTAGCTAGGCTAAGCACAGATACGCAGTATTTT.

This clone was counted between two and nine times. The V and J genes are TRBV15 and TRBJ2-7; D is possibly TRBD1 (7 bases). Trimming removed 0 bases at V and 5 bases at J, with 14 bases between. Germline V gives CDR1 LNHNV, CDR2 YYDKDF (reference sequence). This CDR3 contains 15 residues. CDR3 coding DNA: TGTGCCACCAGCAGAGATCGCGGCAGGGGGGACGAGCAGTACTTC. This gives the protein CATSRDRGRGDEQYF.

This chain joins TRBV18 and TRBJ2-4; 7 bases are a match to TRBD1. Germline loops: CDR1 KGHSH, CDR2 LQKENI. The CDR3 covers 18 residues. The V and J ends lost 2 bases and 1 base, in that order; junction bases with no gene match: 11. The CDR3 here is CASSPYGQAGVAKNIQYF. CDR3 coding DNA: TGTGCCAGCTCACCATACGGACAGGCCGGCGTGGCCAAAAACATTCAGTACTTC.

The chain uses TRBV3-1 (or the pseudogene TRBV3-2) and TRBJ1-6; 7 bases line up with TRBD1. Trimming cost V 3 bases and J 8 bases; bases outside gene matches: 7. The CDR3 covers 15 residues. The germline V gene has CDR1 LGHDT and CDR2 YNNKEL (reference sequence). CDR3 bases: TGTGCCAGCAGCCACAGACAGGGAATACATTCACCCCTCCACTTT. As protein: CASSHRQGIHSPLHF.

The chain joins TRBV7-3 to TRBJ2-1, with D unresolved. Trimming removed 4 bases from V and 0 bases from J, with 10 bases in between. The germline V gene has CDR1 SGHTA and CDR2 FQGTGA. The CDR3 totals 15 residues. The CDR3 region is CASSSGVPSYNEQFF. The CDR3 DNA reads as TGTGCCAGCAGCTCCGGTGTCCCCTCCTACAATGAGCAGTTCTTC.

The chain joins TRBV6-6 to TRBJ1-5; 7 nucleotides match TRBD1. V dropped 7 bases and J dropped 5; count of bases not matched to a gene: 5. The CDR3 contains 13 residues. The V gene's germline CDR1 is MNHNY and CDR2 SVGAGI (reference sequence). CDR3 bases: TGTGCCAGCACCCGCACAGGGGATCAGCCCCAGCATTTT. This sequence encodes CASTRTGDQPQHF.

About this clone: One junction end disagrees with the germline gene, perhaps due to a read error. This chain links TRBV24-1 with TRBJ2-7, with a weak D call TRBD2 (6 bases). The CDR3 totals 12 residues. Germline assignment: CDR1 KGHDR and CDR2 SFDVKD. The CDR3 here is CATSDRRGTQTF. DNA of the CDR3: TGTGCCACCAGTGATCGGCGAGGGACTCAGACATTC.

The V call is TRBV7-2, the J call TRBJ2-5; TRBD2 agrees at 10 bases. Germline V gene lookup returns CDR1 SGHTA and CDR2 FQGNSA. Trimming at V came to 6 bases and at J to 2 bases, leaving 9 bases not matched to a gene. The CDR3 is 16 residues long. CDR3 protein: CASSRRLAGAQETQYF. CDR3 nucleotide sequence: TGTGCCAGCAGTCGTAGACTAGCGGGCGCTCAAGAGACCCAGTACTTC. Using reference TRBV7-2 and TRBJ2-5 for the parts outside the CDR3, the full variable domain is GAGVSQSPSNKVTEKGKDVELRCDPISGHTALYWYRQSLGQGLEFLIYFQGNSAPDKSGLPSDRFSAERTGGSVSTLTIQRTQQEDSAVYLCASSRRLAGAQETQYFGPGTRLLVL.

This clone was detected only a few times. The V call is TRBV19, the J call TRBJ1-4, with TRBD1 identical over 8 bases. The CDR3 runs 13 residues. Germline loops: CDR1 LNHDA, CDR2 SQIVND (reference sequence). With 5 bases clipped from V and 8 bases from J, the junction kept 4 bases outside the gene matches. Here the CDR3 DNA reads TGTGCCAGTAGTCCGACAGGGGAAGAAAAACTGTTTTTT. Translated, it gives CASSPTGEEKLFF.

This clone was recorded a few times. V gene TRBV29-1 combines with J gene TRBJ1-5, with 7 bases aligning to TRBD1. There are 13 residues in the CDR3. Per the germline V gene, CDR1 is SQVTM and CDR2 is ANQGSEA. Unmatched junction bases numbered 2, after V lost 4 bases and J lost 2 bases. CDR3 coding DNA: TGCAGCGTTGGGACAGGAGGCAATCAGCCCCAGCATTTT. Its protein product is CSVGTGGNQPQHF.

This chain connects TRBV2 to TRBJ2-1; 9 bases map to TRBD2. CDR1 and CDR2 from the germline V gene are SNHLY and FYNNEI. Germline trimming cut 5 bases from V and 9 bases from J; bases unmatched to any gene: 8. The CDR3 extends over 14 amino acids. The CDR3 region is CASSRSSGTREQFF. The CDR3 nucleotides read TGTGCCAGCAGTCGCTCTAGCGGGACCCGTGAGCAGTTCTTC.

The rearrangement joins TRBV5-1 to TRBJ2-5, with 9 bases aligning to TRBD2. Trimming cost V 4 bases and J 2 bases; bases outside gene matches: 6. Germline lookup yields CDR1 SGHRS and CDR2 YFSETQ. The CDR3 has 15 residues. The CDR3 region has the DNA TGCGCCAGCAGCGCGGTAGCGGGAGCTCAAGAGACCCAGTACTTC. It translates to CASSAVAGAQETQYF.

This clone was counted a few times. CDR3 loop: CASNPPGQAVTGELFF. As DNA, the CDR3 is TGTGCCAGCAACCCCCCCGGCCAGGCTGTCACCGGGGAGCTGTTTTTT. This chain connects TRBV27 to TRBJ2-2; unclear D gene. V lost 7 bases to trimming and J lost 4 bases, with 19 bases between them. CDR1 MNHEY and CDR2 SMNVEV come from the germline V gene (reference sequence). The CDR3 is 16 residues long.

V gene TRBV5-6 combines with J gene TRBJ2-1; 9 nucleotides match TRBD1. The CDR3 loop spans 17 amino acids. Germline CDR1 SGHDT, CDR2 YYEEEE. V dropped 2 bases and J dropped 4; count of bases not matched to a gene: 10. CDR3 in amino acids: CASSLQGQGIRYNEQFF. For the CDR3, the DNA is TGTGCCAGCAGCTTACAAGGACAGGGGATACGATACAATGAGCAGTTCTTC.

This clone was picked up a small number of times. The V call is TRBV7-8, the J call TRBJ1-5; D unresolved. The germline V and J ends were trimmed by 5 bases and 5 bases, with 10 bases remaining between them. This CDR3 is 13 amino acids long. The germline gives CDR1 SGHVS, CDR2 FQNEAQ. The CDR3 reads CASSPVGYQPQHF. DNA of the CDR3: TGTGCCAGCAGCCCCGTCGGGTATCAGCCCCAGCATTTT.

This clone was observed a single time. V gene TRBV25-1 combines with J gene TRBJ2-5, with D perhaps matching TRBD2 (6 bases). There are 14 residues in the CDR3. Deletions cut 6 bases from V and 1 base from J, with 12 bases between. The germline gives CDR1 MGHDK, CDR2 SYGVNS. CDR3 in amino acids: CASRGRPFQETQYF. The CDR3 bases are TGTGCCAGCAGGGGGAGGCCCTTCCAAGAGACCCAGTACTTC.

CDR3 region: CASSLTTGQRETQYF. For the CDR3, the DNA is TGTGCCAGCTCACTAACGACAGGGCAAAGGGAGACCCAGTACTTC. The V call is TRBV18, the J call TRBJ2-5, with 7 bases identical to TRBD1. The CDR3 is made up of 15 amino acids. Germline V gene lookup returns CDR1 KGHSH and CDR2 LQKENI. Trimming cost V 4 bases and J 5 bases; bases outside gene matches: 10.

V gene TRBV27 combines with J gene TRBJ2-1; TRBD2 aligns across 10 bases. This CDR3 has 16 residues. The trim removed 2 bases at V and 7 bases at J, leaving 8 bases unmatched. Germline assignment: CDR1 MNHEY and CDR2 SMNVEV (reference sequence). This CDR3 reads CASSLRAGGLGNEQFF. The CDR3 region has the DNA TGTGCCAGCAGTTTACGAGCGGGAGGGCTGGGGAATGAGCAGTTCTTC.

Details on this clone: The sample carries other DNA sequences with the same CDR3. The chain combines TRBV7-2 with TRBJ1-5; no definite D call. The ends were cut back, 1 base at V and 7 bases at J, with 5 bases in the middle. Germline CDR1 reads SGHTA; CDR2 reads FQGNSA. This CDR3 is 12 amino acids long. The chain's CDR3 is CASSLDIQPQHF. In DNA, the CDR3 is TGTGCCAGCAGCTTAGATATACAGCCCCAGCATTTT.

CDR3 DNA: TGTGCCAGCAGTTTCTCAGGGATGGAAAAACTGTTTTTT. Encoded protein: CASSFSGMEKLFF. The chain recombines TRBV28 with TRBJ1-4; tentatively, D is TRBD1 (5 bases). Trimming removed 3 bases from V and 8 bases from J, with 10 bases in between. Germline CDR1 reads MDHEN; CDR2 reads SYDVKM. The CDR3 is 13 amino acids.